The T cell receptor beta chain described here comes from a study of T cells in Graves' hyperthyroidism and ophthalmopathy. This clonotype was seen many times. Template material for amplifying TCR beta CDR3 regions consisted of RNA transcripts. HTBI primers drove first-round RT-PCR of the TCR CDR3. TCRdb redid the calling of the multiplex PCR reads with MiXCR, one entry per CDR3 protein. The sample has some 600,000 distinct CDR3 sequences, approximately 15% seen once. The CDR3 spans 15 residues. V lost 6 bases, J lost 6 bases, and 17 bases lay in between. The chain joins TRBV12-3 or TRBV12-4 to TRBJ1-4, with D maybe TRBD1 (6 bases). The TCR originated in a woman younger than 45 with Graves' hyperthyroidism that later progressed to Graves' ophthalmopathy. Material: blood. CDR3 sequence reads: CASSLRLGADEKLFF. The CDR3 region has the DNA TGTGCCAGCAGCCTTCGACTGGGGGCTGATGAAAAACTGTTTTTT.